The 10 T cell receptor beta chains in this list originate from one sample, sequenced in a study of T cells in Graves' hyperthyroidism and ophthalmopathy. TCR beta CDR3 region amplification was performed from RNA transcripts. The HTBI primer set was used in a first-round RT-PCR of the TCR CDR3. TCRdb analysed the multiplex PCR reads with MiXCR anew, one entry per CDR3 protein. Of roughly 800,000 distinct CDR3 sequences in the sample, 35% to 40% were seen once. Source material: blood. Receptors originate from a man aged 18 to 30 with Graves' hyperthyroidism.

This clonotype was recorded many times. CDR3 region: CSDDQGQGYTF. The CDR3 nucleotides are TGCAGCGATGACCAGGGTCAGGGCTACACCTTC. The rearrangement joins TRBV29-1 to TRBJ1-2, with D perhaps TRBD1 (5 bases). Trimming pared 7 bases from V and 8 bases from J, leaving 14 bases between. The CDR3 is made up of 11 amino acids. CDR1 SQVTM and CDR2 ANQGSEA come from the germline V gene. The variable domain in full, with the rest retrieved from reference TRBV29-1 and TRBJ1-2, is SAVISQKPSRDICQRGTSLTIQCQVDSQVTMMFWYRQQPGQSLTLIATANQGSEATYESGFVIDKFPISRPNLTFSTLTVSNMSPEDSSIYLCSDDQGQGYTFGSGTRLTVV.

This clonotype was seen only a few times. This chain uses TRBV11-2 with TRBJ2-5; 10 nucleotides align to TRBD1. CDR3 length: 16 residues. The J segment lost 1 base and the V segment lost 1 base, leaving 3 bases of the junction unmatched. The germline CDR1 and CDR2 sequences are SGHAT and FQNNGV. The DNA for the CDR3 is TGTGCCAGCAGCTTAGTAGGGGACAGGGGCCAAGAGACCCAGTACTTC. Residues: CASSLVGDRGQETQYF.

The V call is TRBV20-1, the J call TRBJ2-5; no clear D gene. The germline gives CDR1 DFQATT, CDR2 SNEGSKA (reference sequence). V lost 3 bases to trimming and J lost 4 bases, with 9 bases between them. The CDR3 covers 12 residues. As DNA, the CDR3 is TGCAGTGCTAGTTTCACATCAGAGACCCAGTACTTC. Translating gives CSASFTSETQYF.

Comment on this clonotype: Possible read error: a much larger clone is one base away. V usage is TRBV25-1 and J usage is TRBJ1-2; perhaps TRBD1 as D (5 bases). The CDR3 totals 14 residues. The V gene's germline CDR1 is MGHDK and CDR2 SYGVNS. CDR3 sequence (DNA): TGTGCCGGCAGTGAATATGGGACCCGGGGTGGCTACACCTTC. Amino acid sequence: CAGSEYGTRGGYTF.

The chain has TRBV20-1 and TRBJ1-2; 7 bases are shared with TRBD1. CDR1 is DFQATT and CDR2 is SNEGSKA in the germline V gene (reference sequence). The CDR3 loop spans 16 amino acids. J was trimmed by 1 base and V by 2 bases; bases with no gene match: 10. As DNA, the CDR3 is TGCAGTGCTAGACCTACGACAGGGATACATAACTATGGCTACACCTTC. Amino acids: CSARPTTGIHNYGYTF.

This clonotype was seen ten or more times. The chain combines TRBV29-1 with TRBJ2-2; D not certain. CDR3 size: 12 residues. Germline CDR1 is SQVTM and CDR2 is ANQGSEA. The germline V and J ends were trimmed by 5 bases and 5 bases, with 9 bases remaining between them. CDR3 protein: CSVFVATGELFF. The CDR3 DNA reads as TGCAGCGTTTTCGTAGCAACCGGGGAGCTGTTTTTT.

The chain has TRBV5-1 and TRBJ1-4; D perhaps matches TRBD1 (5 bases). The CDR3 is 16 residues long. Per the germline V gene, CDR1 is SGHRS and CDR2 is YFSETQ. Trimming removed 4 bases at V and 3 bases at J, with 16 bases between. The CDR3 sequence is CASSPGGISSNEKLFF. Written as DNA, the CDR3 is TGCGCCAGCAGCCCGGGGGGGATATCATCTAATGAAAAACTGTTTTTT.

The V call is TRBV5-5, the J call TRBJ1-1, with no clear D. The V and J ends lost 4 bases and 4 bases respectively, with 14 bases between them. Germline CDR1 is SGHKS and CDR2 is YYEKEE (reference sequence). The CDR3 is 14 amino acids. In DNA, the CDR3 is TGTGCCAGCAGCAACGGGCCGTCGGGCACTGAAGCTTTCTTT. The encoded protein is CASSNGPSGTEAFF.

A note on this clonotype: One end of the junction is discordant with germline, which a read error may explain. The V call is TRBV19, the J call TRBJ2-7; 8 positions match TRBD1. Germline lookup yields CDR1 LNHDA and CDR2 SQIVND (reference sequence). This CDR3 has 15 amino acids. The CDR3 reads CASSHGQGGSYEQCF. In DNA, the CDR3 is TGTGCCAGTAGCCACGGACAGGGCGGTTCCTACGAGCAGTGCTTC.

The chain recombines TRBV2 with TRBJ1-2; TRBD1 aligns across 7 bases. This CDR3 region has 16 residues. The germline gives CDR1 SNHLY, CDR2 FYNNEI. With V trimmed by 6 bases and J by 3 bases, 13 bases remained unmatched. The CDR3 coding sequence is TGTGCCAGCAGCCAAGGGGGACAGCCCCTCTACTATGGCTACACCTTC. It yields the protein CASSQGGQPLYYGYTF.